This is a list of T cell receptor beta chains from one sample in a study of blood T cell repertoires in COVID-19. TCRdb's table, derived via immunoSEQ multiplex PCR, lists solely in-frame clones and lacks some. The sample consists of some 42,000 clones, around 87% of them appearing once. Sequenced: peripheral blood. All receptors come from a man aged 25 to 40 with active or convalescent COVID-19. The CDR3 runs from the conserved cysteine through the conserved F or W. The D gene is left open where the match is weak. The size field is filled for only some rows; it gives once, few, many or a size class.

D gene,clone size,J gene,V gene,CDR3 DNA,CDR3 protein
TRBD2,NA,TRBJ2-2,TRBV7-3,TGTGCCAGCAGCTTCCCGGGGACTAGCGGGGGGGCAGGTGACACCGGGGAGCTGTTTTTT,CASSFPGTSGGAGDTGELFF
NA,NA,TRBJ1-1,TRBV5-1,TGCGCCAGCAGCTTGAACCAGGGAGGGAGATGGAACACTGAAGCTTTCTTT,CASSLNQGGRWNTEAFF
NA,NA,TRBJ2-6,TRBV11-2,TGTGCCAGCAGCTTAGTTCCCAGGTCTGGGGCCAACGTCCTGACTTTC,CASSLVPRSGANVLTF
TRBD1,NA,TRBJ2-5,TRBV29-1,TGCAGCGTTGAAGATCTTACAGACAGGGGGCTAGAGACCCAGTACTTC,CSVEDLTDRGLETQYF
TRBD1,NA,TRBJ2-7,TRBV19,TGTGCCAGTAAAGAGGGGGGGACAGGGACCTACGAGCAGTACTTC,CASKEGGTGTYEQYF
NA,NA,TRBJ2-2,TRBV7-2,TGTGCCAGCAGCTTAATAAACACCGGGGAGCTGTTTTTT,CASSLINTGELFF
TRBD1,NA,TRBJ1-2,TRBV2,TGTGCCACCAAAACCCAGGGGGACTATGGCTACACCTTC,CATKTQGDYGYTF
NA,NA,TRBJ1-1,TRBV15,TGTGCCACCAGCAGAGTTGGGGGGATGAACACTGAAGCTTTCTTT,CATSRVGGMNTEAFF
TRBD2,NA,TRBJ2-1,TRBV19,TGTGCCAGTAGTACAAGGACTAGCGGGAGGTCCAATGAGCAGTTCTTC,CASSTRTSGRSNEQFF
NA,NA,TRBJ2-7,TRBV19,TGTGCCAGTAGTAGCTGGGGCCGCTCCGAGCAGTACTTC,CASSSWGRSEQYF
NA,NA,TRBJ1-4,TRBV2,TGTGCCAGCAGTGCTTCAACTAATGAAAAACTGTTTTTT,CASSASTNEKLFF
NA,NA,TRBJ1-1,TRBV7-9,TGTGCCAGCAGCTTTGACGGGGGTACTGAAGCTTTCTTT,CASSFDGGTEAFF
TRBD1,NA,TRBJ2-7,TRBV9,TGTGCCAGCAGCGTTGAGCCGGACAGGGGATACGAGCAGTACTTC,CASSVEPDRGYEQYF
TRBD1,NA,TRBJ1-5,TRBV19,TGTGCCACTCAGGGGGCGGATAGCAATCAGCCCCAGCATTTT,CATQGADSNQPQHF
TRBD1,NA,TRBJ2-7,TRBV6-5,TGTGCCAGCAGTTCCTCCGGGACAGCCTACGAGCAGTACTTC,CASSSSGTAYEQYF
NA,NA,TRBJ1-2,TRBV7-8,TGTGCCAGCAGCCCGGGCAGGGAAGAATCCTATGGCTACACCTTC,CASSPGREESYGYTF
NA,NA,TRBJ2-1,TRBV3-1/TRBV3-2,TGTGCCAGCACCGCAGGGAATAATGAGCAGTTCTTC,CASTAGNNEQFF
TRBD1,NA,TRBJ1-5,TRBV6-2/TRBV6-3,TGTGCCAGCAGTTACCCCACAGGGGATAATAGCAATCAGCCCCAGCATTTT,CASSYPTGDNSNQPQHF
NA,NA,TRBJ1-1,TRBV6-1,TGTGCCAGCAGTGAAATTAGGAACACTGAAGCTTTCTTT,CASSEIRNTEAFF
TRBD2,NA,TRBJ2-2,TRBV5-5,TGTGCCAGCGTGCTAGCGGGAGGCTCGAACACCGGGGAGCTGTTTTTT,CASVLAGGSNTGELFF
NA,NA,TRBJ2-5,TRBV7-2,TGTGCCAGCACCCGATCTGAACGGGAGACCCAGTACTTC,CASTRSERETQYF
NA,once,TRBJ1-5,TRBV19,TGTGCCAGTAGTACCGGGGGGAATCAGCCCCAGCATTTT,CASSTGGNQPQHF
TRBD1,NA,TRBJ2-3,TRBV12-5,TGTGCTAGTGGTTTGCGTCGGGACAGGCAGACAGATACGCAGTATTTT,CASGLRRDRQTDTQYF
TRBD1,NA,TRBJ2-3,TRBV5-1,TGCGCCAGCAGCTTGGGGGTGACAGGGGGCGCAGATACGCAGTATTTT,CASSLGVTGGADTQYF
TRBD2,NA,TRBJ2-4,TRBV11-2,TGTGCCAGCAGCAACGCGGGACTAGCGAACATTCAGTACTTC,CASSNAGLANIQYF
NA,NA,TRBJ1-6,TRBV9,TGTGCCAGCAGCGTAGGGGGGGGACCAGTCTTAGGAAATTCACCCCTCCACTTT,CASSVGGGPVLGNSPLHF
TRBD2,NA,TRBJ2-3,TRBV5-4,TGTGCCAGCAGCTCGGGACTAAAAGATACGCAGTATTTT,CASSSGLKDTQYF
NA,NA,TRBJ1-2,TRBV4-1,TGCGCCAGCAGCCAAGAAAGGACCTTGTCGGGAGGACTAAACTATGGCTACACCTTC,CASSQERTLSGGLNYGYTF
NA,NA,TRBJ1-6,TRBV11-2,TGTGCCAGCAGCTTAGATCAGGGTTTCGGTTCACCCCTCCACTTT,CASSLDQGFGSPLHF
TRBD1,once,TRBJ1-1,TRBV18,TGTGCCAGCTCACCACCCGGACAGGGGAACACTGAAGCTTTCTTT,CASSPPGQGNTEAFF
NA,once,TRBJ1-2,TRBV2,TGTGCCAGCAGTGACTCCCGGAACTATGGCTACACCTTC,CASSDSRNYGYTF
NA,NA,TRBJ1-4,TRBV7-9,TGTGCCAGCAGCGCGGGGAACGTCGGGAGGCTAAATGAAAAACTGTTTTTT,CASSAGNVGRLNEKLFF
TRBD2,NA,TRBJ2-5,TRBV3-1/TRBV3-2,TGTGCCAGCAGCAACCGGACTAGCGGGACCCAAGAGACCCAGTACTTC,CASSNRTSGTQETQYF
TRBD2,NA,TRBJ2-3,TRBV9,TGTGCCAGCAGCTTCGCTAGCGGGAGACTCGCAGATACGCAGTATTTT,CASSFASGRLADTQYF
NA,NA,TRBJ2-3,TRBV5-8,TGTGCCAGCAGCTTGGTCCGAGCCTCTAGCACAGATACGCAGTATTTT,CASSLVRASSTDTQYF
NA,NA,TRBJ1-4,TRBV21-1,TGTGCCAGCAGCAAAGTCTCCAGGGTTGGGGCGGATACAACTAATGAAAAACTGTTTTTT,CASSKVSRVGADTTNEKLFF
NA,NA,TRBJ1-2,TRBV30,TGTGCCTGGATTCCCCGACTGGCTAACTATGGCTACACCTTC,CAWIPRLANYGYTF
TRBD2,NA,TRBJ2-5,TRBV3-1/TRBV3-2,TGTGCCAGCAGCCAACCGTTGGTAGCGGGATTAGGTGAGACCCAGTACTTC,CASSQPLVAGLGETQYF
NA,NA,TRBJ1-6,TRBV19,TGTGCCAGTAGTACCCAAAGCCCCGGGGGTAATTCACCCCTCCACTTT,CASSTQSPGGNSPLHF
NA,NA,TRBJ1-3,TRBV11-2,TGTGCCAGCAGCTTAGACATAGCAGCCTCTGGAAACACCATATATTTT,CASSLDIAASGNTIYF
NA,NA,TRBJ1-3,TRBV19,TGTGCCAGTAGTCGCTCTGGAAACACCATATATTTT,CASSRSGNTIYF
TRBD1,NA,TRBJ2-3,TRBV12-5,TGTGCTAGTGGTTTGGGGCACAAGGGACAGGCCAGCACAGATACGCAGTATTTT,CASGLGHKGQASTDTQYF
NA,NA,TRBJ1-1,TRBV4-3,TGCGCCAGCTCCCCATCGTTGGGGGCCCTGAACACTGAAGCTTTCTTT,CASSPSLGALNTEAFF